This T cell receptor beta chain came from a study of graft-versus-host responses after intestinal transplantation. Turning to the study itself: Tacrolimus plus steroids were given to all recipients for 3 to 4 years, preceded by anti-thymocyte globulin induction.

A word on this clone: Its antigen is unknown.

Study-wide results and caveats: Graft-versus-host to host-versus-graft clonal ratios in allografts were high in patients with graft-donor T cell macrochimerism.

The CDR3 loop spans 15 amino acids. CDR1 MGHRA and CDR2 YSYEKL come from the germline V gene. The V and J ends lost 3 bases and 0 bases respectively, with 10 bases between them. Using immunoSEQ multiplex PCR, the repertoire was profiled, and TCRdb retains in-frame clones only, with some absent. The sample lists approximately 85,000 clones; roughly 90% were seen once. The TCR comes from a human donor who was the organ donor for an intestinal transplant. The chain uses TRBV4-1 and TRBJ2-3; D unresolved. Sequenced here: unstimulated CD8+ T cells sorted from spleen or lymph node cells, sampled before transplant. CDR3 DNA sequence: TGCGCCAGCAGCCAGCAGCTCCGGAGCACAGATACGCAGTATTTT. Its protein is CASSQQLRSTDTQYF.